Presented here are 25 T cell receptor beta chains from one specimen sequenced in a study of T cells in localized non-small cell lung cancer. Sequencing used immunoSEQ multiplex PCR; TCRdb keeps in-frame clones, though not all of them. The sample contains about 24,000 clones, about 80% of which appear only once. Sequenced material: PBMCs, taken before any cancer treatment. The source of these receptors is a man aged 35 to 69 with stage II lung adenocarcinoma.

This clone was detected only a few times. CDR3 coding DNA: TGTGCCAGCAGCTCTCCGACTAGCGGGAGGCCTCATGAGACCCAGTACTTC. Protein sequence: CASSSPTSGRPHETQYF. This chain links TRBV7-3 with TRBJ2-5; 13 bases match TRBD2. Germline V gene lookup returns CDR1 SGHTA and CDR2 FQGTGA. V shed 4 bases, J shed 5 bases, and the junction held 10 bases outside the gene matches. CDR3 length equals 17 residues.

The chain joins TRBV2 to TRBJ2-5; weak D call: TRBD1 (5 bases). The V end was cut by 4 bases, the J end by 4 bases, with 7 bases between. This CDR3 contains 12 residues. CDR1 is SNHLY, CDR2 FYNNEI, per germline. CDR3 in DNA: TGTGCCAGCAGTGTAAGGGGAGAGACCCAGTACTTC. Protein: CASSVRGETQYF.

CDR3 protein: CASSMRLVGWYNEQFF. The CDR3 coding sequence is TGTGCCAGTAGTATGCGACTAGTGGGGTGGTACAATGAGCAGTTCTTC. V usage is TRBV19 and J usage is TRBJ2-1; the D gene is possibly TRBD2 (6 bases). Deletions cut 3 bases from V and 4 bases from J, with 16 bases between. The germline gives CDR1 LNHDA, CDR2 SQIVND (reference sequence). The CDR3 totals 16 residues.

The rearrangement joins TRBV10-2 to TRBJ2-1; 9 bases match TRBD2. V dropped 2 bases and J dropped 6; count of bases not matched to a gene: 5. The CDR3 is 15 residues long. Germline loops: CDR1 WSHSY, CDR2 SAAADI. The CDR3 loop reads CASSERVAGVNEQFF. In DNA, the CDR3 is TGCGCCAGCAGTGAGAGGGTAGCGGGAGTCAATGAGCAGTTCTTC.

The chain has TRBV25-1 and TRBJ1-4; D is unresolved. V was trimmed by 3 bases and J by 4 bases, leaving 9 bases between them. From germline, CDR1 is MGHDK and CDR2 SYGVNS. This CDR3 spans 14 amino acids. CDR3 in amino acids: CASSDAEINEKLFF. CDR3 in DNA: TGTGCCAGCAGTGATGCGGAGATTAATGAAAAACTGTTTTTT.

The V call is TRBV5-6, the J call TRBJ2-7; D tentatively reads TRBD1 or TRBD2 (5 bases each). CDR3 length: 13 residues. The V end lost 4 bases, the J end lost 9 bases, and 17 bases lay between the germline ends. Germline lookup yields CDR1 SGHDT and CDR2 YYEEEE. CDR3 in amino acids: CASSPRGGGGQYF. Here the CDR3 DNA reads TGTGCCAGCAGCCCTCGGGGCGGTGGAGGGCAGTACTTC.

The rearrangement joins TRBV11-1 to TRBJ2-7; no clear D. The CDR3 covers 13 residues. Trimming shortened V by 1 base and J by 4 bases, and 8 bases separated the two germline ends. Germline CDR1 and CDR2: SGHAT and FQDESV (reference sequence). The DNA of the CDR3 is TGTGCCAGCAGCTTAGAAGAAATTTACGAGCAGTACTTC. Amino acids: CASSLEEIYEQYF.

V usage is TRBV15 and J usage is TRBJ2-1, with D possibly matching TRBD2 (6 bases). From germline, CDR1 is LNHNV and CDR2 YYDKDF (reference sequence). The CDR3 runs to 16 residues. The germline V and J ends were trimmed by 4 bases and 4 bases, with 17 bases remaining between them. CDR3 DNA sequence: TGTGCCACCAGCACTTTAGCGGACCCTGCGTACAATGAGCAGTTCTTC. Protein sequence: CATSTLADPAYNEQFF.

This sequence joins TRBV7-2 and TRBJ2-3; D possibly matches TRBD1 or TRBD2 (6 bases each). Looked up from germline, CDR1 is SGHTA and CDR2 is FQGNSA. The V and J ends lost 7 bases and 6 bases respectively, with 14 bases between them. This CDR3 has 13 amino acids. CDR3 loop: CASTLRGGDTQYF. The CDR3 nucleotides read TGTGCCAGCACCCTAAGAGGGGGGGATACGCAGTATTTT. The full variable domain, completed using reference TRBV7-2 and TRBJ2-3, is GAGVSQSPSNKVTEKGKDVELRCDPISGHTALYWYRQSLGQGLEFLIYFQGNSAPDKSGLPSDRFSAERTGGSVSTLTIQRTQQEDSAVYLCASTLRGGDTQYFGPGTRLTVL.

A single count supports this clone. V gene TRBV11-3 combines with J gene TRBJ2-7; 8 bases are a match to TRBD2. The CDR3 sequence is 15 residues long. Germline V gene sequence: CDR1 SGHNT, CDR2 YENEEA. V trimming: 4 bases; J trimming: 5 bases; junction bases outside the gene matches: 10. CDR3 nucleotide sequence: TGTGCCAGCAGCTACGGGGGACTAGACTCGGACGAGCAGTACTTC. This translates into CASSYGGLDSDEQYF. Variable domain in full (rest from reference TRBV11-3 and TRBJ2-7): EAGVVQSPRYKIIEKKQPVAFWCNPISGHNTLYWYLQNLGQGPELLIRYENEEAVDDSQLPKDRFSAERLKGVDSTLKIQPAELGDSAVYLCASSYGGLDSDEQYFGPGTRLTVT.

The chain links TRBV4-1 to TRBJ2-1; D gene ambiguous. This CDR3 contains 13 residues. V lost 4 bases to trimming and J lost 4 bases, with 8 bases between them. Per the germline V gene, CDR1 is MGHRA and CDR2 is YSYEKL. Here the CDR3 reads CASSLSIYNEQFF. Here the CDR3 DNA reads TGCGCCAGCAGCCTAAGTATTTACAATGAGCAGTTCTTC.

This CDR3 reads CASQLSGSQETQYF. The CDR3 nucleotides are TGCGCCAGCCAACTTAGCGGGTCACAAGAGACCCAGTACTTC. The V call is TRBV5-1, the J call TRBJ2-5, with TRBD2 matching 7 bases. V shed 7 bases and J 2 bases; nucleotides not matched to a gene: 8. This CDR3 spans 14 amino acids. From germline, CDR1 is SGHRS and CDR2 YFSETQ.

The rearrangement uses TRBV19 and TRBJ1-1; no definite D call. Germline values: CDR1 LNHDA, CDR2 SQIVND (reference sequence). V lost 8 bases, J lost 0 bases, and 4 bases lay in between. This CDR3 comprises 11 residues. The DNA for the CDR3 is TGTGCCAGTCAGATGAACACTGAAGCTTTCTTT. Translating it yields CASQMNTEAFF. Filled out from reference TRBV19 and TRBJ1-1, the complete variable domain reads DGGITQSPKYLFRKEGQNVTLSCEQNLNHDAMYWYRQDPGQGLRLIYYSQIVNDFQKGDIAEGYSVSREKKESFPLTVTSAQKNPTAFYLCASQMNTEAFFGQGTRLTVV.

The gene calls are TRBV18 and TRBJ2-7; the D call may be TRBD1 or TRBD2 (5 bases each). The V and J ends lost 6 bases and 6 bases respectively, with 15 bases between them. CDR1 KGHSH and CDR2 LQKENI come from the germline V gene. The CDR3 spans 13 residues. The CDR3, as DNA: TGTGCCAGCTCCCCATTAGGGGACCGCGAGCAGTACTTC. This sequence encodes CASSPLGDREQYF. Full variable domain (missing parts from reference TRBV18 and TRBJ2-7): NAGVMQNPRHLVRRRGQEARLRCSPMKGHSHVYWYRQLPEEGLKFMVYLQKENIIDESGMPKERFSAEFPKEGPSILRIQQVVRGDSAAYFCASSPLGDREQYFGPGTRLTVT.

The V call is TRBV18, the J call TRBJ1-1; D possibly corresponds to TRBD1 (5 bases). Germline assignment: CDR1 KGHSH and CDR2 LQKENI. The CDR3 has 18 amino acids. V was pared by 0 bases and J by 4 bases, with 21 bases between. The CDR3 DNA follows: TGTGCCAGCTCACCACCGGGTGTATTGCTTAGGGGAGTCACTGAAGCTTTCTTT. Protein sequence: CASSPPGVLLRGVTEAFF.

V gene TRBV2 combines with J gene TRBJ1-2, with D perhaps matching TRBD1 (5 bases). CDR3 length: 14 amino acids. Germline CDR1 is SNHLY and CDR2 is FYNNEI. V lost 7 bases and J lost 2, with 14 bases in between. In DNA form, the CDR3 reads TGTGCCAGCAAGGAAGGGGACGGAAACTATGGCTACACCTTC. The encoded protein is CASKEGDGNYGYTF.

The chain couples TRBV7-8 to TRBJ1-4; D is uncertain. There are 13 residues in the CDR3. The germline V gene encodes CDR1 SGHVS and CDR2 FQNEAQ. The V end lost 5 bases, the J end lost 7 bases, and 11 bases lay between the germline ends. The CDR3 bases are TGTGCCAGCAGCCCCTTTGTAGGTGAAAAACTGTTTTTT. Translation gives CASSPFVGEKLFF.

The J gene is TRBJ2-3, the V gene TRBV6-4, with D perhaps matching TRBD1 or TRBD2 (5 bases each). V dropped 5 bases and J dropped 5 bases, with 23 bases sitting between them. The CDR3 is made up of 17 amino acids. CDR1 and CDR2 from the germline V gene are MRHNA and SNTAGT. The CDR3 DNA reads as TGTGCCAGCAGTCGGGACGCGAGCGGTAGAGGAGAAGATACGCAGTATTTT. Protein product: CASSRDASGRGEDTQYF.

The chain uses TRBV6-1 and TRBJ1-1; D perhaps matches TRBD1 (6 bases). V shed 2 bases and J shed 0 bases, with 10 bases lying between them. This CDR3 is 15 amino acids long. Germline CDR1 and CDR2: MNHNS and SASEGT. CDR3 sequence (DNA): TGTGCCAGCAGTGAATGGGGGGGCGTGAACACTGAAGCTTTCTTT. This encodes CASSEWGGVNTEAFF.

V usage is TRBV5-4 and J usage is TRBJ2-5, with 8 bases aligning to TRBD2. The V and J ends lost 1 base and 2 bases, in that order; junction bases with no gene match: 7. The germline V gene has CDR1 SGHNT and CDR2 YYREEE (reference sequence). The CDR3 spans 16 residues. The CDR3 is CASSLWVSGAQETQYF. CDR3 DNA: TGTGCCAGCAGCTTGTGGGTTAGCGGGGCGCAAGAGACCCAGTACTTC.

The chain uses TRBV15 and TRBJ2-1; possibly TRBD2 for D (5 bases). Deletions cut 0 bases from V and 2 bases from J, with 11 bases between. The CDR3 runs 16 residues. CDR1 and CDR2 from the germline V gene are LNHNV and YYDKDF (reference sequence). This CDR3 is CATSRDRGFAYNEQFF. CDR3 sequence (DNA): TGTGCCACCAGCAGAGATCGGGGTTTCGCCTACAATGAGCAGTTCTTC.

The chain combines TRBV19 with TRBJ1-5; the match to TRBD1 covers 7 bases. Looked up from germline, CDR1 is LNHDA and CDR2 is SQIVND (reference sequence). Losses at the gene ends were 6 bases for V and 5 bases for J; bases not matched to a gene: 4. There are 13 residues in the CDR3. The CDR3 is CASSRGGDQPQHF. In nucleotides, the CDR3 is TGTGCCAGTAGCAGGGGGGGGGATCAGCCCCAGCATTTT.

CDR3 sequence: CASSPGTTNGELFF. The CDR3 DNA sequence: TGTGCCAGCTCACCAGGGACTACGAACGGGGAGCTGTTTTTT. The gene calls are TRBV18 and TRBJ2-2; 7 bases line up with TRBD2. Losses at the gene ends were 2 bases for V and 7 bases for J; bases not matched to a gene: 4. This CDR3 has 14 residues. Germline V CDR1 and CDR2: KGHSH, LQKENI.

V is TRBV4-1 and J is TRBJ2-4; TRBD1 is a possible D gene (6 bases). The CDR3 runs 15 residues. Germline CDR1 reads MGHRA; CDR2 reads YSYEKL. The V and J ends lost 0 bases and 1 base respectively, with 7 bases between them. The CDR3: CASSQEGAAKNIQYF. The CDR3 bases are TGCGCCAGCAGCCAAGAGGGGGCGGCCAAAAACATTCAGTACTTC.

The chain joins TRBV5-1 to TRBJ2-7; 11 bases map to TRBD2. V dropped 3 bases and J dropped 5; count of bases not matched to a gene: 7. Germline-derived CDR1 and CDR2 are SGHRS and YFSETQ. The CDR3 runs to 15 residues. The chain's CDR3 is CASSSSSGRKDEQYF. CDR3 coding DNA: TGCGCCAGCAGCTCCTCTAGCGGGAGGAAGGACGAGCAGTACTTC.